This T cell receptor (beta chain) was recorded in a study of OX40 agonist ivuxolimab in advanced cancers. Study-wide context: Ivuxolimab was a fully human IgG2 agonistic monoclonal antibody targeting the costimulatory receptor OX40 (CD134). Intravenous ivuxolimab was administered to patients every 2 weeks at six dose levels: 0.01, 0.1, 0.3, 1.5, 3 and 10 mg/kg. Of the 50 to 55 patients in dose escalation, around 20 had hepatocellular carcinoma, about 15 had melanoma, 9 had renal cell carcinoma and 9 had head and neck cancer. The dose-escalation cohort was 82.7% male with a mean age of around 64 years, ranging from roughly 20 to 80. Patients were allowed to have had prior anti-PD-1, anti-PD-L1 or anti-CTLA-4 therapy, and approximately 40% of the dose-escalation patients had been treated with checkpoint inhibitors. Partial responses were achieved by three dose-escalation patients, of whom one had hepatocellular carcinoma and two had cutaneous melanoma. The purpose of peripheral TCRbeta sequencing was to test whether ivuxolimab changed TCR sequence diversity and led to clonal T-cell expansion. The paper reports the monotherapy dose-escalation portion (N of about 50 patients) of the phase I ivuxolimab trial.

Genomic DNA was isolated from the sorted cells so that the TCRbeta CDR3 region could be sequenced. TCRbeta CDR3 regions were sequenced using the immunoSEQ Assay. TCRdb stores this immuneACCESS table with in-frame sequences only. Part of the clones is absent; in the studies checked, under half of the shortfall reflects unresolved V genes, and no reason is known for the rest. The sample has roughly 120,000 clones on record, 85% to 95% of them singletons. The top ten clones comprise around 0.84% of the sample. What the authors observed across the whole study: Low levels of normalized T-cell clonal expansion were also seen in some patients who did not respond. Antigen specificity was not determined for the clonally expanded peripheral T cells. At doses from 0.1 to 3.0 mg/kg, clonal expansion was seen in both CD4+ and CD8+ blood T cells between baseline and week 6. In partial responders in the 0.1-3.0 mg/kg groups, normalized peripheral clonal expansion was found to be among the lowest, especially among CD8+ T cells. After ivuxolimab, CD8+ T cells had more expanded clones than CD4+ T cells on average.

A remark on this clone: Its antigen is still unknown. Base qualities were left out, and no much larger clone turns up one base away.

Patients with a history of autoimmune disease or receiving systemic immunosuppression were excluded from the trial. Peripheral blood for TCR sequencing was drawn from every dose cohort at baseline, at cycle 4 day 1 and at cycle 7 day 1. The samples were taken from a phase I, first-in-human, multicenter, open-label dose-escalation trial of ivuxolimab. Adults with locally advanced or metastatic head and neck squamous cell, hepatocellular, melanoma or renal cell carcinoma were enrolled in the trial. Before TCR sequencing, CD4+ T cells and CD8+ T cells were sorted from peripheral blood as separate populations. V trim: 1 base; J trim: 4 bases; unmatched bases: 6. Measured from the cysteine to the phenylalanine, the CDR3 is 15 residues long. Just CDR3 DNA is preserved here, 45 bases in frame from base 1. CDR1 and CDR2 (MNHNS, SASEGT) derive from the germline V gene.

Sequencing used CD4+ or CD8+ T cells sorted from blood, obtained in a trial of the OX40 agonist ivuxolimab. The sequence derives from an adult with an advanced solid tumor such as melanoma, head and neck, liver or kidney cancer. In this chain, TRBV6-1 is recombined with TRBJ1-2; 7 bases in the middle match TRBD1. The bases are TGTGCCAGCAGTGAAGGGACAGGTTGGGGCTATGGCTACACCTTC. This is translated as CASSEGTGWGYGYTF.